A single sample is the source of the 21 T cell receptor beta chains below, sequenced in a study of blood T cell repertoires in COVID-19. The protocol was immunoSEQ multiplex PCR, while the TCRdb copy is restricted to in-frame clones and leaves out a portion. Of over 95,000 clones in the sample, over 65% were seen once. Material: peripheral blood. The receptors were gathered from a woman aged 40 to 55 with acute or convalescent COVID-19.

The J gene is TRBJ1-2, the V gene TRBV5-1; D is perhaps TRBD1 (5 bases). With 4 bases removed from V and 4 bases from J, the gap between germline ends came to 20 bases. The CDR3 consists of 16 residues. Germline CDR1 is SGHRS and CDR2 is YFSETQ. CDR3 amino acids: CASSPEGLGGSYGYTF. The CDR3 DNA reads TGCGCCAGCAGCCCTGAAGGGTTGGGGGGATCCTATGGCTACACCTTC.

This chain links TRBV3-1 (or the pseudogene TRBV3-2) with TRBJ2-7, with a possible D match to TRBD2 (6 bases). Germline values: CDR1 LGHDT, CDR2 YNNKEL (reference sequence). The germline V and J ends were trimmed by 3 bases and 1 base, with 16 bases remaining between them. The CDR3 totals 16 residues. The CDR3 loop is CASSHRLRENSYEQYF. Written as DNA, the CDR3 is TGTGCCAGCAGCCACAGACTCCGGGAGAATTCCTACGAGCAGTACTTC.

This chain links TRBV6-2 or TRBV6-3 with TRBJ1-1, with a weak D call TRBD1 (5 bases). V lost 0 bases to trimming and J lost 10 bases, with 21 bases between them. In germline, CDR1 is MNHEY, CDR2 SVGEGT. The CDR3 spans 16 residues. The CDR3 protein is CASSYSSSGPSMVAFF. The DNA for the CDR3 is TGTGCCAGCAGTTACTCGTCTTCAGGGCCATCTATGGTAGCTTTCTTT.

The CDR3 loop reads CASRTTGIGYTF. In DNA, the CDR3 is TGTGCCAGCAGGACGACAGGGATCGGCTACACCTTC. This chain joins TRBV2 and TRBJ1-2, with 7 bases lining up with TRBD1. The V gene's germline CDR1 is SNHLY and CDR2 FYNNEI. The V and J ends lost 6 bases and 8 bases, in that order; junction bases with no gene match: 6. CDR3 size: 12 residues.

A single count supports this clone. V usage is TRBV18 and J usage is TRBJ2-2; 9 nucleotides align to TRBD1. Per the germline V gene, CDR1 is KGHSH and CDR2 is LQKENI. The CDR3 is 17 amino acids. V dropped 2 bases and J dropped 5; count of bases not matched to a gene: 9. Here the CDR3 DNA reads TGTGCCAGCTCACCATCCGGGACAGGGAGTTGGACCGGGGAGCTGTTTTTT. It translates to CASSPSGTGSWTGELFF.

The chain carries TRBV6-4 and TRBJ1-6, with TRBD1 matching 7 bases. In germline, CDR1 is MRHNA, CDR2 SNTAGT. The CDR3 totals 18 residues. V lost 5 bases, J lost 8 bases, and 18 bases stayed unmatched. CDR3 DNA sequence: TGTGCCAGCAGTTCAGAAAAGAGGGGACAGATGGAACATTCACCCCTCCACTTT. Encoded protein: CASSSEKRGQMEHSPLHF.

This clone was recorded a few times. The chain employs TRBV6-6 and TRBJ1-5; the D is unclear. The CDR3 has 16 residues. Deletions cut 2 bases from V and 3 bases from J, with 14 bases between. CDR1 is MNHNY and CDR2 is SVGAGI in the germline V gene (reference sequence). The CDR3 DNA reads TGTGCCAGCAGTTACCAGGCCAGCTCGTCCAATCAGCCCCAGCATTTT. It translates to CASSYQASSSNQPQHF.

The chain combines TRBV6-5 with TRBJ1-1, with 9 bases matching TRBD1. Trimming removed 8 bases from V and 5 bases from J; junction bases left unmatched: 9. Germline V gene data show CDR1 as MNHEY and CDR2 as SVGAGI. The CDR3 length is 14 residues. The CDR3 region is CASQGGTGRTEAFF. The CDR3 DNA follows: TGTGCCAGCCAAGGGGGGACAGGGCGTACTGAAGCTTTCTTT.

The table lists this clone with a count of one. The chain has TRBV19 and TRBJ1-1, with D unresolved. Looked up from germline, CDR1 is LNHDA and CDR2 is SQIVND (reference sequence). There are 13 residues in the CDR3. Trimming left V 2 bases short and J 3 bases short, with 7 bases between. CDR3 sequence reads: CASSIQRDTEAFF. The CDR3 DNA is TGTGCCAGTAGTATACAGCGGGACACTGAAGCTTTCTTT.

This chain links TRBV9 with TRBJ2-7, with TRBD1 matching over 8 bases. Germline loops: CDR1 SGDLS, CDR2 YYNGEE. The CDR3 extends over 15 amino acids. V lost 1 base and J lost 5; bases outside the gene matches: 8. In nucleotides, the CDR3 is TGTGCCAGCAGCGTATTGGGGCAGGGGGCAAACGAGCAGTACTTC. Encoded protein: CASSVLGQGANEQYF.

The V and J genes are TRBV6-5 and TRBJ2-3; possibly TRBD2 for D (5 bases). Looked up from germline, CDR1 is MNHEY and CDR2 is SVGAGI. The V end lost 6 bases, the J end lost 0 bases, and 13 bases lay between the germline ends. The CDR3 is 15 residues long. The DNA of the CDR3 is TGTGCCAGCAGACTGCGACGGACTAGCACAGATACGCAGTATTTT. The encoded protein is CASRLRRTSTDTQYF.

Here the CDR3 DNA reads TGTGCCAGCAGCGTCGACAGGATCTCTGGGGCCAACGTCCTGACTTTC. Residues: CASSVDRISGANVLTF. The J gene is TRBJ2-6, the V gene TRBV2; D may be TRBD1 (6 bases). This CDR3 region has 16 residues. The germline V gene encodes CDR1 SNHLY and CDR2 FYNNEI. V lost 6 bases to trimming and J lost 0 bases, with 12 bases between them.

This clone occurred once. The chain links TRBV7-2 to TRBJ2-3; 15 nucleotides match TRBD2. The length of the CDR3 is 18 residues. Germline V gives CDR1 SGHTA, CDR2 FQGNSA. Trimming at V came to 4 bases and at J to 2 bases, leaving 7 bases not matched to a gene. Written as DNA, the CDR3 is TGTGCCAGCAGCTGGGGACTAGCGGGGGGCCGTCACACAGATACGCAGTATTTT. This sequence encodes CASSWGLAGGRHTDTQYF.

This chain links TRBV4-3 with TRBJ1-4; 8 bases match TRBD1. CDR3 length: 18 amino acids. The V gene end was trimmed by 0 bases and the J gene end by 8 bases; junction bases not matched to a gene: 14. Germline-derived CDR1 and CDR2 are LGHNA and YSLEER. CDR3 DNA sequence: TGCGCCAGCAGCCAAGATTTGGCAGGGGGCGGATTGGGAGAAAAACTGTTTTTT. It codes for CASSQDLAGGGLGEKLFF.

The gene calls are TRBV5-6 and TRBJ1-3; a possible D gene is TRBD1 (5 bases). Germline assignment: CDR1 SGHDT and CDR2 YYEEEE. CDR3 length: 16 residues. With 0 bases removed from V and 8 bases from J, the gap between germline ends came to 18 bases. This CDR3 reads CASSLDRGKRRDTIYF. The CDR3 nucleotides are TGTGCCAGCAGCTTGGATAGGGGCAAAAGAAGAGACACCATATATTTT.

CDR3 sequence: CAWDGADAEQFF. In DNA, the CDR3 is TGTGCCTGGGACGGAGCTGACGCTGAGCAGTTCTTC. The chain combines TRBV30 with TRBJ2-1; D is undetermined. Between the trimmed V and J ends, which lost 5 bases and 9 bases, there was a span of 14 bases. Germline CDR1 is GTSNPN and CDR2 is SVGIG (reference sequence). This CDR3 is built from 12 residues.

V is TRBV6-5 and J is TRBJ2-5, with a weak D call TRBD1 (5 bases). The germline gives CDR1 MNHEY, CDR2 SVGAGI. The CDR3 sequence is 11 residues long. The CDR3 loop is CVAGFGETQYF. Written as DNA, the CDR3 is TGTGTCGCAGGGTTTGGGGAGACCCAGTACTTC.

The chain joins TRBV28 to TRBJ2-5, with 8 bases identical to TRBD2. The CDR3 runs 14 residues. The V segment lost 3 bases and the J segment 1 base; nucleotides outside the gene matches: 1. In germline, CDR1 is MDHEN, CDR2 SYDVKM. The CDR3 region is CASSFGGVQETQYF. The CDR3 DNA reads TGTGCCAGCAGTTTCGGGGGGGTCCAAGAGACCCAGTACTTC. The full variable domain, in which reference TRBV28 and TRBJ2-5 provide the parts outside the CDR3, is DVKVTQSSRYLVKRTGEKVFLECVQDMDHENMFWYRQDPGLGLRLIYFSYDVKMKEKGDIPEGYSVSREKKERFSLILESASTNQTSMYLCASSFGGVQETQYFGPGTRLLVL.

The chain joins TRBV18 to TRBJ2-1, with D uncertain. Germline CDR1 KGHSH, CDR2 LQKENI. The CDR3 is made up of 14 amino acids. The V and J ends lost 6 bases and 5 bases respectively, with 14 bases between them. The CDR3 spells CASSIALMDNEQFF. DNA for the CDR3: TGTGCCAGCTCCATAGCCTTAATGGACAATGAGCAGTTCTTC.

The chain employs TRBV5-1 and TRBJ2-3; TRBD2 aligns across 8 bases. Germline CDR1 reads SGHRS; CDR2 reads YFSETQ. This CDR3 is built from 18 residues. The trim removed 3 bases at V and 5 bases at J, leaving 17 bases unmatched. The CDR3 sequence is CASSSHLMTGGGVDTQYF. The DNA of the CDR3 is TGCGCCAGCAGCTCCCACCTCATGACGGGGGGGGGAGTAGATACGCAGTATTTT.

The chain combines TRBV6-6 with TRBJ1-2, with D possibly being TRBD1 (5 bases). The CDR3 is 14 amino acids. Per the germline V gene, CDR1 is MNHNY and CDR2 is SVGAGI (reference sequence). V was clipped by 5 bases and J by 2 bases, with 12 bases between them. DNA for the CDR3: TGTGCCAGCAGTCGACCACAGGAAAACTATGGCTACACCTTC. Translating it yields CASSRPQENYGYTF.